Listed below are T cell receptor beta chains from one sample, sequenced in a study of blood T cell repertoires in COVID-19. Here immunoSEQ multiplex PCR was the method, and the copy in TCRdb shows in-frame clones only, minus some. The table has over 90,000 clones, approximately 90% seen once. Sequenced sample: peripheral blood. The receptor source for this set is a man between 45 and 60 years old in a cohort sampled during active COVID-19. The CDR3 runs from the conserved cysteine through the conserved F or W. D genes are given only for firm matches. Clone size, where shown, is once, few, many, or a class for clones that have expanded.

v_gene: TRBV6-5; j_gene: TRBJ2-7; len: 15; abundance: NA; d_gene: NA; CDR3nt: TGTGCCAGCAGTCCACCCCGGCGGGGAGGCTACGAGCAGTACTTC; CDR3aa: CASSPPRRGGYEQYF
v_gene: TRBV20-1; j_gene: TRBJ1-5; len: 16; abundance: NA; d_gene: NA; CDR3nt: TGCAGTGCTAGTCGGTTTGGGCAGGGGCGAAATCAGCCCCAGCATTTT; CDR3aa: CSASRFGQGRNQPQHF
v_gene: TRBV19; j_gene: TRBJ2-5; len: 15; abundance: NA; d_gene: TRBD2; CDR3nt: TGTGCCAGGGGGGGGAGCCCACGAAAGCAAGAGACCCAGTACTTC; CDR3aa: CARGGSPRKQETQYF
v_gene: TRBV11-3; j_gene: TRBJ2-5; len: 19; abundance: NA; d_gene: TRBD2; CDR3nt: TGTGCCAGCAGCTTAGGTCGATTAGCGGGGGGCCTACTCCAAGAGACCCAGTACTTC; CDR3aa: CASSLGRLAGGLLQETQYF
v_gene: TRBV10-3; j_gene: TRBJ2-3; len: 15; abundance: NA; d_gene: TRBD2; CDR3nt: TGTGCCATCACCCCGGGACTAGCGGGCACAGATACGCAGTATTTT; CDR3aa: CAITPGLAGTDTQYF
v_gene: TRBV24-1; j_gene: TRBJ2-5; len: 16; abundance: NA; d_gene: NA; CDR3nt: TGTGCCACCAGTGAACCCGGCGGGGTATGGCAAGAGACCCAGTACTTC; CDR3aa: CATSEPGGVWQETQYF
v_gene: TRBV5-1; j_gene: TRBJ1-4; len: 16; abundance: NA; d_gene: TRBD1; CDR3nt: TGCGCCAGCAGCCCGCGACCCAGGGGGGCTAATGAAAAACTGTTTTTT; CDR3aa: CASSPRPRGANEKLFF
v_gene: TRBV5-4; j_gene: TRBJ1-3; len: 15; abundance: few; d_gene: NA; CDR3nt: TGTGCCAGCAGCTCGGAGGGTGTGAAAGGAAACACCATATATTTT; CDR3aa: CASSSEGVKGNTIYF
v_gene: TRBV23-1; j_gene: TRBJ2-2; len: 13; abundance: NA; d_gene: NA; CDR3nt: TGCGCCAGTCCCAAGACAGGCCCCCTTGAGCTGTTTTTT; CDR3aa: CASPKTGPLELFF
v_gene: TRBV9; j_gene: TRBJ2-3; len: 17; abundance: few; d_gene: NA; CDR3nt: TGTGCCAGCAGCCCCCACGAACGGGGGGCAATAACAGATACGCAGTATTTT; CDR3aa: CASSPHERGAITDTQYF
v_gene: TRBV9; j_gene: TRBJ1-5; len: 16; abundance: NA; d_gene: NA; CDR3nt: TGTGCCAGCAGCGTAGGGAGTTTCGGGGAGGGTCAGCCCCAGCATTTT; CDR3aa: CASSVGSFGEGQPQHF
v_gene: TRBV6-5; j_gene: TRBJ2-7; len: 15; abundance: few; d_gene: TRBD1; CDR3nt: TGTGCCAGCAGTTACTCGGCTACAGGGGCCTACGAGCAGTACTTC; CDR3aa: CASSYSATGAYEQYF